This TCR beta chain derives from a study of T cell repertoires and HLA-DP antigens. The repertoire was sequenced with immunoSEQ multiplex PCR; TCRdb's copy has only in-frame clones and lacks some. Altogether 65,000 to 90,000 clones are present, around 80% being singletons, with the ten largest covering roughly 1.4%. Concerning this clone itself: Antigen: not known.

Germline-derived CDR1 and CDR2 are SGHRS and YFSETQ. Trimming removed 1 base at V and 1 base at J, with 8 bases between. The CDR3 is made up of 14 amino acids. Study-wide points: Average cumulative frequency of previously undetected clones was under 40% against one allele and more than 50% against the other.

The V call is TRBV5-1, the J call TRBJ1-1; D unclear. Sequencing used CD4+ T cells from PBMCs. The receptor was isolated from a man aged 55 to 70 in good health and CMV-seronegative. CDR3 bases: TGCGCCAGCAGCTTGACCCGGAGGAACACTGAAGCTTTCTTT. Translating it yields CASSLTRRNTEAFF.